What follows are 20 T cell receptor beta chains derived from one specimen sequenced in a study of technical replicates of blood from a handful of donors. TCRdb keeps only in-frame clones here, not all; method: immunoSEQ multiplex PCR. This table has more than 90,000 clones, approximately 95% appearing once. The specimen sequenced was T cells isolated from PBMCs. Receptor source: a human donor in good health.

The J gene is TRBJ2-7, the V gene TRBV5-1; possible D gene TRBD2, 6 bases. CDR1 and CDR2 (germline): SGHRS, YFSETQ. Trimming removed 2 bases from V and 0 bases from J, with 15 bases in between. The CDR3 has 16 amino acids. The CDR3 here is CASSFTRDSSSYEQYF. The DNA of the CDR3 is TGCGCCAGCAGCTTTACACGGGACTCAAGCTCCTACGAGCAGTACTTC.

The chain couples TRBV29-1 to TRBJ2-7; possibly TRBD1 for D (5 bases). The CDR3 runs to 12 residues. Trimming removed 6 bases at V and 1 base at J, with 10 bases between. Germline CDR1 and CDR2: SQVTM and ANQGSEA. The CDR3 here is CSVLTDSYEQYF. As DNA, the CDR3 is TGCAGCGTCCTGACAGATTCCTACGAGCAGTACTTC.

This clone has a single count. The gene calls are TRBV7-3 and TRBJ1-1; D might be TRBD1 (6 bases). Germline V gene sequence: CDR1 SGHTA, CDR2 FQGTGA. V was trimmed by 2 bases and J by 4 bases, leaving 8 bases between them. This CDR3 is built from 13 residues. In DNA, the CDR3 is TGTGCCAGCAGCTTAGGGGGGGCCACTGAAGCTTTCTTT. Translation: CASSLGGATEAFF.

This clone was picked up one time. This chain uses TRBV7-3 with TRBJ2-5, with D hard to call. Trimming took off 3 bases at V and 5 bases at J, with 16 bases between the two ends. The CDR3 loop spans 15 amino acids. Germline V CDR1 and CDR2: SGHTA, FQGTGA. Here the CDR3 DNA reads TGTGCCAGCAGCTTTGCCTCCTCTGGCTCGGAGACCCAGTACTTC. Amino acids: CASSFASSGSETQYF.

The rearrangement uses TRBV7-9 and TRBJ1-1, with TRBD1 identical over 8 bases. Germline lookup yields CDR1 SEHNR and CDR2 FQNEAQ (reference sequence). The CDR3 has 15 amino acids. Trimming cost V 5 bases and J 4 bases; bases outside gene matches: 9. The CDR3 loop reads CASSPRGTGGTEAFF. DNA of the CDR3: TGTGCCAGCAGCCCTAGAGGGACAGGAGGCACTGAAGCTTTCTTT.

The chain carries TRBV30 and TRBJ1-2; 7 nucleotides align to TRBD1. Germline lookup yields CDR1 GTSNPN and CDR2 SVGIG (reference sequence). The CDR3 covers 12 residues. Trimming cost V 5 bases and J 4 bases; bases outside gene matches: 4. The CDR3 nucleotides are TGTGCCTGGGAACCAGGGGGCTATGGCTACACCTTC. It codes for CAWEPGGYGYTF.

The J gene is TRBJ1-5, the V gene TRBV5-4; D is uncertain. The V end lost 6 bases, the J end lost 2 bases, and 15 bases lay between the germline ends. The CDR3 extends over 15 amino acids. Germline loops: CDR1 SGHNT, CDR2 YYREEE (reference sequence). The CDR3 sequence: CASNCPNCGNQPQHF. CDR3 DNA sequence: TGTGCCAGCAATTGCCCAAACTGTGGCAATCAGCCCCAGCATTTT.

The rearrangement uses TRBV9 and TRBJ1-2; 8 bases agree with TRBD1. The trim removed 6 bases at V and 8 bases at J, leaving 15 bases unmatched. Germline V lookup: CDR1 SGDLS, CDR2 YYNGEE. The CDR3 has 15 amino acids. CDR3 region: CASTAWWGQADGYTF. CDR3 nucleotide sequence: TGTGCCAGCACCGCCTGGTGGGGACAGGCGGACGGCTACACCTTC. The variable domain in full, completed from reference TRBV9 and TRBJ1-2, reads DSGVTQTPKHLITATGQRVTLRCSPRSGDLSVYWYQQSLDQGLQFLIQYYNGEERAKGNILERFSAQQFPDLHSELNLSSLELGDSALYFCASTAWWGQADGYTFGSGTRLTVV.

This chain links TRBV6-5 with TRBJ1-2, with 10 nucleotides matching TRBD1. V shed 6 bases and J 7 bases; nucleotides not matched to a gene: 5. The CDR3 runs 13 residues. Germline V gene lookup returns CDR1 MNHEY and CDR2 SVGAGI. The CDR3: CASSRDRGSGYTF. As DNA, the CDR3 is TGTGCCAGCAGCAGGGACAGGGGCAGTGGCTACACCTTC.

This chain joins TRBV4-1 and TRBJ2-7; 14 nucleotides match TRBD2. CDR3 length equals 15 residues. In germline, CDR1 is MGHRA, CDR2 YSYEKL. V lost 4 bases, J lost 5 bases, and 4 bases stayed unmatched. The CDR3: CASSLGLAGENEQYF. CDR3 sequence (DNA): TGCGCCAGCAGCCTGGGACTAGCGGGAGAGAACGAGCAGTACTTC.

The rearrangement links TRBV27 to TRBJ2-3, with 7 nucleotides matching TRBD1. The V segment lost 5 bases and the J segment 3 bases; nucleotides outside the gene matches: 2. The CDR3 runs 13 residues. Germline loops: CDR1 MNHEY, CDR2 SMNVEV (reference sequence). CDR3 sequence reads: CASSIQGTDTQYF. For the CDR3, the DNA is TGTGCCAGCAGTATACAGGGGACAGATACGCAGTATTTT.

CDR3 sequence: CASSQGGGGGTNEQFF. As DNA, the CDR3 is TGTGCCAGCAGCCAAGGAGGCGGGGGGGGGACCAATGAGCAGTTCTTC. The V call is TRBV5-4, the J call TRBJ2-1, with TRBD2 matching over 9 bases. Germline V gene data show CDR1 as SGHNT and CDR2 as YYREEE (reference sequence). J was trimmed by 6 bases and V by 4 bases; bases with no gene match: 11. The CDR3 consists of 16 residues.

This rearrangement joins TRBV14 to TRBJ1-4; D not resolved. Germline CDR1 and CDR2: SGHDN and FVKESK. The CDR3 has 17 amino acids. The V end lost 3 bases, the J end lost 3 bases, and 17 bases lay between the germline ends. The CDR3, as DNA: TGTGCCAGCAGCCAGATGGGCGATATCGTGGCTAATGAAAAACTGTTTTTT. It translates to CASSQMGDIVANEKLFF.

In nucleotides, the CDR3 is TGTGCCAGCAGTTTGGGACAGGTCAATCAGCCCCAGCATTTT. Translated, it gives CASSLGQVNQPQHF. The J gene is TRBJ1-5, the V gene TRBV27; TRBD1 aligns across 8 bases. The V gene end was trimmed by 3 bases and the J gene end by 3 bases; junction bases not matched to a gene: 1. Germline V gives CDR1 MNHEY, CDR2 SMNVEV (reference sequence). The CDR3 spans 14 residues.

The genes are TRBV28 and TRBJ2-1; D perhaps matches TRBD1 (6 bases). V lost 5 bases and J 4 bases, leaving 9 bases between the germline ends. This CDR3 region has 13 residues. Per germline, CDR1 MDHEN and CDR2 SYDVKM. The chain's CDR3 is CASSPGAYNEQFF. CDR3 DNA sequence: TGTGCCAGCAGTCCAGGGGCTTACAATGAGCAGTTCTTC.

This chain joins TRBV27 and TRBJ1-2, with a possible D match to TRBD1 (5 bases). The CDR3 loop spans 13 amino acids. CDR1 and CDR2 from the germline V gene are MNHEY and SMNVEV (reference sequence). Trimming cost V 0 bases and J 7 bases, with 9 bases left between them. CDR3 nucleotide sequence: TGTGCCAGCAGTTTATCTCGGGGACTTGGCTACACCTTC. As protein: CASSLSRGLGYTF.

This clone has only one observation. V and J are TRBV6-5 and TRBJ1-1; D unresolved. This CDR3 is 13 amino acids long. Germline CDR1 reads MNHEY; CDR2 reads SVGAGI. With 1 base removed from V and 3 bases from J, the gap between germline ends came to 6 bases. The chain's CDR3 is CASSYLQDTEAFF. CDR3 bases: TGTGCCAGCAGTTACTTACAAGACACTGAAGCTTTCTTT.

This clone was seen once. This chain uses TRBV19 with TRBJ1-5; 9 bases match TRBD1. Germline CDR1 reads LNHDA; CDR2 reads SQIVND (reference sequence). This CDR3 is built from 14 residues. J lost 7 bases, V lost 4 bases, and 5 bases had no gene match. CDR3 residues: CASSSTGGQQPQHF. DNA for the CDR3: TGTGCCAGTAGTAGTACAGGGGGCCAACAGCCCCAGCATTTT.

The chain joins TRBV12-5 to TRBJ1-2; 9 nucleotides align to TRBD1. Germline V CDR1 and CDR2: LGHNT, FRNRAP. V trimming: 5 bases; J trimming: 5 bases; junction bases outside the gene matches: 3. CDR3 length equals 13 residues. CDR3 DNA sequence: TGTGCTAGTGGTCCAGGACAGGGGTATGGCTACACCTTC. Translation: CASGPGQGYGYTF.

The V gene is TRBV11-3, the J gene TRBJ2-3; D remains unclear. Germline-derived CDR1 and CDR2 are SGHNT and YENEEA. The germline V and J ends were trimmed by 7 bases and 2 bases, with 16 bases remaining between them. The CDR3 runs to 15 residues. The DNA of the CDR3 is TGTGCCAGCACTCTAGGAGAAACGGCCACAGATACGCAGTATTTT. As protein: CASTLGETATDTQYF.